This TCR beta chain was observed in a study of blood T cell repertoires in COVID-19. Turning to the study itself: Samples of COVID-19 (acute and convalescent) were obtained from the United States, Italy and Spain.

Cohorts were determined from participant-reported clinical history. Recovered status applied to Cohort 3 donors who had two consecutive negative PCRs. It also applied to those with clearance or with symptom resolution. Authors' data handling: Estimated nucleated cell counts came from reference gene primer amplification. Here immunoSEQ multiplex PCR was the method, and the copy in TCRdb shows in-frame clones only, minus some. V, J and clone size are taken as reported in that table, and D and trimming were inferred from the DNA itself. The sample carries about 330,000 clones, more than 75% recorded once. Germline V gene data show CDR1 as SGHKS and CDR2 as YYEKEE (reference sequence). The V and J ends lost 0 bases and 1 base respectively, with 10 bases between them. There are 15 residues in the CDR3.

The rearrangement uses TRBV5-5 and TRBJ1-2, with D unclear. The sample comprised PBMCs or T cells enriched from blood (not recorded which). The TCR originated in a woman in her twenties or thirties who had recovered from COVID-19. The CDR3 reads CASSLEVGLNYGYTF. The CDR3 DNA reads as TGTGCCAGCAGCTTGGAAGTCGGACTTAACTATGGCTACACCTTC. Looking up the rest from reference TRBV5-5 and TRBJ1-2 gives the full variable domain: DAGVTQSPTHLIKTRGQQVTLRCSPISGHKSVSWYQQVLGQGPQFIFQYYEKEERGRGNFPDRFSARQFPNYSSELNVNALLLGDSALYLCASSLEVGLNYGYTFGSGTRLTVV.